Listed below are T cell receptor beta chains from one sample, sequenced in a study of Graves' ophthalmopathy and Graves' hyperthyroidism. Using its own MiXCR run on the multiplex PCR reads, TCRdb lists one record per CDR3 protein. The sample includes under 250,000 distinct CDR3 sequences, about a fifth seen only once; the top ten take under 55%. The sequenced sample was peripheral blood. The receptors originated from a woman in her forties or fifties with Graves' ophthalmopathy. Both conserved end residues are part of each CDR3. D genes are given only for firm matches. Part of the rows lack a size; the others show once, few, many or a class for expanded clones.

D	J	V	size	DNA	CDR3
NA	TRBJ2-4	TRBV2	many	TGTGCCAGCACCGAGGATAGCGGACTAAACATTCAGTACTTC	CASTEDSGLNIQYF
NA	TRBJ2-7	TRBV6-1	many	TGTGCCAGCAGTGACAACCGACGCGAGCAGTACTTC	CASSDNRREQYF
NA	TRBJ1-1	TRBV20-1	many	TGCAGTGCTAGAGTTACGGGTGGCACTGAAGCTTTCTTT	CSARVTGGTEAFF
NA	TRBJ1-5	TRBV2	many	TGTGCCAGCAGTGACGGGGGATACAATCAGCCCCAGCATTTT	CASSDGGYNQPQHF
TRBD1	TRBJ1-2	TRBV6-5	many	TGTGCCAGCAGAAGGGTACAGGGGATAGGCTACACCTTC	CASRRVQGIGYTF
NA	TRBJ1-5	TRBV9	many	TGTGCCAGCAGCACCCGCCCTCCGGGGCCCTATAGCAATCAGCCCCAGCATTTT	CASSTRPPGPYSNQPQHF
TRBD2	TRBJ2-5	TRBV29-1	many	TGCAGCGTTGGTTTTGGGGGGGAAGAGACCCAGTACTTC	CSVGFGGEETQYF
NA	TRBJ2-4	TRBV7-9	many	TGTGCCAGCAGCCCCAGGGGTGAACTAGCCAAAAACATTCAGTACTTC	CASSPRGELAKNIQYF
TRBD1	TRBJ1-6	TRBV6-1	many	TGTGCCAGCAGTGATTTGAGGGGGCAAGCACCCCTCCACTTT	CASSDLRGQAPLHF
NA	TRBJ1-6	TRBV27	NA	TGTGCCAGCGCCCGGGGGTGGGGGAATTCACCCCTCCACTTT	CASARGWGNSPLHF
NA	TRBJ2-7	TRBV5-1	few	TGCGCCAGCAGCGGGTGGGGGTCGGGAGATCCAAACGAGCAGTACTTC	CASSGWGSGDPNEQYF
TRBD1	TRBJ1-5	TRBV19	many	TGTGCCAGTAGTACCCGGGACAGGGGAAGGCATCAGCCCCAGCATTTT	CASSTRDRGRHQPQHF
NA	TRBJ1-1	TRBV6-6	many	TGTGCCAGCAGACACGGACAGAGGATGAACACTGAAGCTTTCTTT	CASRHGQRMNTEAFF
NA	TRBJ2-5	TRBV30	many	TGTGCCTGGACGGGTCTTCAAGAGACCCAGTACTTC	CAWTGLQETQYF
NA	TRBJ2-2	TRBV6-4	many	TGTGCCAGCAGTGACTCCCCGCTACCAGGGCCAATGAACACCGGGGAGCTGTTTTTT	CASSDSPLPGPMNTGELFF
TRBD1	TRBJ1-6	TRBV30	many	TGTGCCTGGAGGGGACAGGGCCTTTCACCCCTCCACTTT	CAWRGQGLSPLHF
NA	TRBJ2-7	TRBV27	many	TGTGCCAGCAGTTTAGGAAAGGGTTACGAGCAGTACTTC	CASSLGKGYEQYF
NA	TRBJ1-1	TRBV27	once	TGTGCCAGCATGGGTAATTTAGGGCTGAACACTGAAGCTTTCTTT	CASMGNLGLNTEAFF
TRBD1	TRBJ2-7	TRBV14	many	TGTGCCAGCAGCCCGGAATTTGGGGACAGCTTCTCGGGCGAGCAGTACTTC	CASSPEFGDSFSGEQYF
NA	TRBJ1-5	TRBV20-1	many	TGCAGTGCTAGTCGAGGACTAGGTCAGCCCCAGCATTTT	CSASRGLGQPQHF
NA	TRBJ1-6	TRBV6-1	many	TGTGCCAGCAGCCGGACATCCAATAATTCACCCCTCCACTTT	CASSRTSNNSPLHF
TRBD1	TRBJ2-3	TRBV7-3	many	TGTGCCAGCAGCTTAATCCCCAGGACAGGGTCAGCGGATACGCAGTATTTT	CASSLIPRTGSADTQYF
NA	TRBJ1-5	TRBV28	many	TGTGCCAGCACCCCAGAGGGACATAGCAATCAGCCCCAGCATTTT	CASTPEGHSNQPQHF
TRBD2	TRBJ2-7	TRBV29-1	many	TGCAGCGTTGACGAATTTGGCGGGAGTGGCTCCTACGAGCAGTACTTC	CSVDEFGGSGSYEQYF
TRBD1	TRBJ1-2	TRBV19	few	TGTGCCAGTAGTATAGACCGGGACAGTACTAACTATGGCTACACCTTC	CASSIDRDSTNYGYTF
NA	TRBJ2-7	TRBV12-5	NA	TGTGCTAGTGCTCCGGGGCCCCGATGGGGGGAGCAGTACTTC	CASAPGPRWGEQYF
TRBD1	TRBJ2-7	TRBV7-2	many	TGTGCCAGCAGCGTGGACAGGAACTACGAGCAGTACTTC	CASSVDRNYEQYF
TRBD2	TRBJ2-5	TRBV19	many	TGTGCCAGTAGTATCCGGACTAGCGGGAGAGGAGGGGAGACCCAGTACTTC	CASSIRTSGRGGETQYF
NA	TRBJ2-7	TRBV6-5	many	TGTGCCAGCAGCGGCCTTCGGGGCTACGAGCAGTACTTC	CASSGLRGYEQYF
NA	TRBJ2-5	TRBV27	NA	TGTGCCAGCAGTTTATTCAGGACACCCCAAGAGACCCAGTACTTC	CASSLFRTPQETQYF
TRBD2	TRBJ2-7	TRBV28	many	TGTGCCAGCAGTATGGGACTAGCGCCTGACGAGCAGTACTTC	CASSMGLAPDEQYF
NA	TRBJ1-1	TRBV28	many	TGTGCCAGCAGTTTTTCGTCCCCCGCAGCCTTGAACACTGAAGCTTTCTTT	CASSFSSPAALNTEAFF
TRBD1	TRBJ1-1	TRBV6-1	NA	TGTGCCAGCAGCACACAGGGGGGAGTGAACACTGAAGCTTTCTTT	CASSTQGGVNTEAFF
NA	TRBJ1-2	TRBV4-1	NA	TGCGCCATCAGCCAAGACTTCCCGGGACCATCTTATGGCTACACCTTC	CAISQDFPGPSYGYTF
TRBD2	TRBJ2-6	TRBV20-1	many	TGCACCGGGGGGGCCGTCTACTCTGGGGCCAACGTCCTGACTTTC	CTGGAVYSGANVLTF
NA	TRBJ1-5	TRBV5-1	many	TGCGCCAGCAGCTTCACAGGGAAAGGTCAGCCCCAGCATTTT	CASSFTGKGQPQHF
TRBD2	TRBJ2-5	TRBV2	few	TGTGCCAGCAGCCAGGGACTACCCCAAGAGACCCAGTACTTC	CASSQGLPQETQYF
NA	TRBJ1-5	TRBV12-3/TRBV12-4	many	TGTGCCAGCAATCTCGAGTATGGGCCCCAGCATTTT	CASNLEYGPQHF
NA	TRBJ2-7	TRBV13	many	TGTGCCAGCAGCCCCGAGGGACCTCGGGGGGAGCAGTACTTC	CASSPEGPRGEQYF
NA	TRBJ1-6	TRBV6-1	few	TGTGCCAGCAGTGAAGGGTGGTCAGTTCATAATTCACCCCTCCACTTT	CASSEGWSVHNSPLHF
NA	TRBJ1-2	TRBV11-2	many	TGTGCCAGCAGCTTAGGGGGGACGCGGGGCTACACCTTC	CASSLGGTRGYTF
NA	TRBJ1-1	TRBV6-5	NA	TGTGCCAGCAGTTACAAGCGGGACACAGAAGCTTTCTTT	CASSYKRDTEAFF
TRBD1	TRBJ1-1	TRBV12-3/TRBV12-4	few	TGTGCCAGCAGTTTACTTCGGACAGGGGGTGACACTGAAGCTTTCTTT	CASSLLRTGGDTEAFF
TRBD2	TRBJ2-7	TRBV6-1	NA	TGTGCCAGCAGTGAACTAGCGGGAGTTCACGAGCAGTACTTC	CASSELAGVHEQYF
NA	TRBJ1-5	TRBV6-1	NA	TGTGCCAGCAGTGAAAGGGAGCCCCAGCATTTT	CASSEREPQHF
TRBD2	TRBJ2-5	TRBV2	many	TGTGCCAGCAAGACTAGCGGGAGAAGGGAGACCCAGTACTTC	CASKTSGRRETQYF
NA	TRBJ1-1	TRBV29-1	many	TGCAGCGTTGATTATGGAGGGCTGAACACTGAAGCTTTCTTT	CSVDYGGLNTEAFF
NA	TRBJ2-6	TRBV5-1	many	TGCGCCAGCAGCTTGGGGGCTGGGGCCAACGTCCTGACTTTC	CASSLGAGANVLTF
TRBD1	TRBJ1-1	TRBV28	many	TGTGCCAGCAGTTTAGGCGGGACAGGGCGGGGAAGAGGGGCTTTCTTT	CASSLGGTGRGRGAFF
TRBD1	TRBJ2-4	TRBV2	many	TGTGCCAGCAGTGCTGGACAGGTATCCAAAAACATTCAGTACTTC	CASSAGQVSKNIQYF
NA	TRBJ2-5	TRBV18	many	TGTGCCAGCTTAACCGGGACGGAAAAAGAGACCCAGTACTTC	CASLTGTEKETQYF
NA	TRBJ2-5	TRBV6-1	many	TGTGCCAGTACCCAGATCATCGGGCGATATGAGACCCAGTACTTC	CASTQIIGRYETQYF
NA	TRBJ2-5	TRBV9	many	TGTGCCAGCAGCCCCGGCGGGGAAGAGACCCAGTACTTC	CASSPGGEETQYF
NA	TRBJ2-7	TRBV11-2	NA	TGTGCCAGCAGCTTCCAGGTAGAGGGCTACGAGCAGTACTTC	CASSFQVEGYEQYF
NA	TRBJ2-7	TRBV20-1	many	TGCAGTGCTAGAGATCTGTCGTCGCAGCGGTACGAGCAGTACTTC	CSARDLSSQRYEQYF
NA	TRBJ2-2	TRBV11-2	many	TGTGCCAGCAGCTTAGTGAGGCCGCCTCCTCACGGGGAGCTGTTTTTT	CASSLVRPPPHGELFF